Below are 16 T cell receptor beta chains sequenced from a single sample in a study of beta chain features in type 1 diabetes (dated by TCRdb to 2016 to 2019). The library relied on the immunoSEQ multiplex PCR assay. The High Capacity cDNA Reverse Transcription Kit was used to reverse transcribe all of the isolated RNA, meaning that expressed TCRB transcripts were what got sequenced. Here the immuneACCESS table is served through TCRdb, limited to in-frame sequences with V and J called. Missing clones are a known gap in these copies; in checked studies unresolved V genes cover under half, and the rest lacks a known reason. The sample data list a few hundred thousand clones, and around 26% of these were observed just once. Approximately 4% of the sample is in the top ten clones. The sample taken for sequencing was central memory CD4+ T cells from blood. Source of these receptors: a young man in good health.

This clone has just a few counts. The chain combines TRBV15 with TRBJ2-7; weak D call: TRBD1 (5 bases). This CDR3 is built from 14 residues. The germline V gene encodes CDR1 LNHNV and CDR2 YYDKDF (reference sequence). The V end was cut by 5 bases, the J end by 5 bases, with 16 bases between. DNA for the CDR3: TGTGCCACCAGCGAGGTAAGGGGTATCGACGAGCAGTACTTC. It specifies CATSEVRGIDEQYF.

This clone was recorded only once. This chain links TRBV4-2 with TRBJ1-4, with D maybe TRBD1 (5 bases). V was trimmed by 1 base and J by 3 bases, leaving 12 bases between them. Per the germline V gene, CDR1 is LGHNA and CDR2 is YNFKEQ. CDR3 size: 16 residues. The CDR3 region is CASSQVLEGPNEKLFF. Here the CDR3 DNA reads TGTGCCAGCAGCCAAGTCCTAGAGGGGCCTAATGAAAAACTGTTTTTT.

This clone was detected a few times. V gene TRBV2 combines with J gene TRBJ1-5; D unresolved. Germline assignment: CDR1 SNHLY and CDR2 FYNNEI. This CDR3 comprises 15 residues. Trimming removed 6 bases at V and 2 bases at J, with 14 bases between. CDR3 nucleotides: TGTGCCAGCAGCCCCCTCGGGCGGGGCAATCAGCCCCAGCATTTT. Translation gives CASSPLGRGNQPQHF.

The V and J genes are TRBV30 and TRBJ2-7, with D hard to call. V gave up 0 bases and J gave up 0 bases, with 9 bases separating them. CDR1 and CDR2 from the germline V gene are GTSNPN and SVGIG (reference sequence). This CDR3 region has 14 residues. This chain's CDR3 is CAWSVSQSSYEQYF. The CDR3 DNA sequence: TGTGCCTGGAGTGTATCACAGAGCTCCTACGAGCAGTACTTC.

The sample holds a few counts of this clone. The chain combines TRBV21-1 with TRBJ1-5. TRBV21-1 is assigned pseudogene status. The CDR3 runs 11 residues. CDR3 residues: CASSREDPQHF. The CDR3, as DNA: TGTGCCAGCAGCCGGGAAGACCCGCAGCATTTT.

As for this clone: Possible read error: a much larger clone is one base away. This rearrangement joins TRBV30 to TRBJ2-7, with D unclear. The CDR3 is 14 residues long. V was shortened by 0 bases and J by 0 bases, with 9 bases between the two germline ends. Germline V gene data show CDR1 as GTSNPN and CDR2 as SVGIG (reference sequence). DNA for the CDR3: TGTGCCTGGAGTGTATGTCTCAACTCCTACGAGCAGTACTTC. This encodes CAWSVCLNSYEQYF.

This CDR3 reads CASSPLGQSTTGELFF. The CDR3 nucleotides read TGTGCCAGCAGCCCCCTGGGACAGTCAACCACCGGGGAGCTGTTTTTT. The genes are TRBV7-9 and TRBJ2-2, with TRBD1 matching over 7 bases. The ends lost 5 bases at V and 4 bases at J; junction bases unmatched: 10. CDR1 is SEHNR and CDR2 is FQNEAQ in the germline V gene (reference sequence). This CDR3 comprises 16 residues.

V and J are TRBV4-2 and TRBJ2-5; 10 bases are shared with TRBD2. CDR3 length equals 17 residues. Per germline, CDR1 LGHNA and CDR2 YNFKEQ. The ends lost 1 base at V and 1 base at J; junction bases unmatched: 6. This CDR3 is CASSQVMASGGQETQYF. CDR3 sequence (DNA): TGTGCCAGCAGCCAAGTAATGGCTAGCGGGGGCCAAGAGACCCAGTACTTC.

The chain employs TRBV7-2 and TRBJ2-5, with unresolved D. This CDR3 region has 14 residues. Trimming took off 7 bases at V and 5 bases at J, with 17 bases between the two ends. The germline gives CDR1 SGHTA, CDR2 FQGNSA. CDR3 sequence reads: CASKPATELETQYF. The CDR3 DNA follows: TGTGCCAGCAAGCCTGCTACGGAGCTGGAGACCCAGTACTTC.

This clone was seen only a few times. This chain's CDR3 is CASSLGLGQSIYNEQFF. CDR3 nucleotide sequence: TGTGCCAGCAGCTTAGGATTAGGACAATCGATCTACAATGAGCAGTTCTTC. V and J are TRBV7-2 and TRBJ2-1; possible D gene TRBD1, 5 bases. Germline values: CDR1 SGHTA, CDR2 FQGNSA. The CDR3 is made up of 17 amino acids. V was trimmed by 1 base and J by 3 bases, leaving 16 bases between them.

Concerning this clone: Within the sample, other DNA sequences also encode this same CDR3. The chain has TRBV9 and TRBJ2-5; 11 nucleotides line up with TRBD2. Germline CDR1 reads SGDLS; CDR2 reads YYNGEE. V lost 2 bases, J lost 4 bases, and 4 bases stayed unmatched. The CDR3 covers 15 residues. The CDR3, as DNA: TGTGCCAGCAGCGTCGATAGCGGGAGGGGAGAGACCCAGTACTTC. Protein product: CASSVDSGRGETQYF.

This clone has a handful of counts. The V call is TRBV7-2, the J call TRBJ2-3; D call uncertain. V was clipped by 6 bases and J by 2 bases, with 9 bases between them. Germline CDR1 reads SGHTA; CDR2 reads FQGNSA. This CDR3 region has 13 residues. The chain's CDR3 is CASRDRNTDTQYF. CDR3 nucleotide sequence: TGTGCCAGCAGGGACCGAAACACAGATACGCAGTATTTT. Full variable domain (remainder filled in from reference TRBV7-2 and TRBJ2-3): GAGVSQSPSNKVTEKGKDVELRCDPISGHTALYWYRQSLGQGLEFLIYFQGNSAPDKSGLPSDRFSAERTGGSVSTLTIQRTQQEDSAVYLCASRDRNTDTQYFGPGTRLTVL.

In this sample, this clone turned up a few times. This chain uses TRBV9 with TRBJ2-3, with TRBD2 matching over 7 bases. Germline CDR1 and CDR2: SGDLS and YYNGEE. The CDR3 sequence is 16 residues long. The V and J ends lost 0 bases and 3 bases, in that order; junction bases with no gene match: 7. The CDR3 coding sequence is TGTGCCAGCAGCGTAGGGCGGTCTAGCGGAACAGATACGCAGTATTTT. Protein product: CASSVGRSSGTDTQYF.

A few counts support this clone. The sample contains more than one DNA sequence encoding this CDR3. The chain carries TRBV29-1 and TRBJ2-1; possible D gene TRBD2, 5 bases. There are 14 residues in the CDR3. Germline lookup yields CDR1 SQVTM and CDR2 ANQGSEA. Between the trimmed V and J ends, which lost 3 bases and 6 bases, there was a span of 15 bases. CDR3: CSVDGLGGSNEQFF. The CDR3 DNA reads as TGCAGCGTTGATGGTCTCGGAGGCAGCAATGAGCAGTTCTTC.

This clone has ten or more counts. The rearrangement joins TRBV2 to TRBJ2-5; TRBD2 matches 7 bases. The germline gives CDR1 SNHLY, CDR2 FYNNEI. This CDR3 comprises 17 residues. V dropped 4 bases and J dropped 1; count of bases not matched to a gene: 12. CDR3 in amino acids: CASSAPPRTGGQETQYF. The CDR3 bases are TGTGCCAGCAGTGCCCCCCCCAGGACGGGGGGCCAAGAGACCCAGTACTTC.

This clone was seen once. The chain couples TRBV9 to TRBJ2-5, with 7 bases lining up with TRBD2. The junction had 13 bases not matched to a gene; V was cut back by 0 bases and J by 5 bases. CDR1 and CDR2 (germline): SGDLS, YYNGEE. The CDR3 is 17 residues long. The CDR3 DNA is TGTGCCAGCAGCGTAGGCCTTCCGGGACCCGGGGGGGAGACCCAGTACTTC. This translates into CASSVGLPGPGGETQYF.